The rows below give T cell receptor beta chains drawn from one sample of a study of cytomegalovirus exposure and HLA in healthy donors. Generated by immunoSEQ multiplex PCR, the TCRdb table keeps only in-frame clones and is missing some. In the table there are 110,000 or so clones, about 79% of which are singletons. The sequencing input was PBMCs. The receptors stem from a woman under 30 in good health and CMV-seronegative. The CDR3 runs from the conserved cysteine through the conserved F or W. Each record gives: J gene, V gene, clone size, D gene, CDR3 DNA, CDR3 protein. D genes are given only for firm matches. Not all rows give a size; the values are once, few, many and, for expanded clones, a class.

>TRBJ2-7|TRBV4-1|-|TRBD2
TGCGCCAGCAGCCTTCTAGCGGGGGCTACCTACGAGCAGTACTTC
CASSLLAGATYEQYF
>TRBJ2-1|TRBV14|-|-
TGTGCCAGCAGCCAAGTAGGAGGGAGCCCCTACAATGAGCAGTTCTTC
CASSQVGGSPYNEQFF
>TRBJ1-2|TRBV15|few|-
TGTGCCACCAGCAGAGATCAAGTCGATGACGGCCGCGGGGCTAACTATGGCTACACCTTC
CATSRDQVDDGRGANYGYTF
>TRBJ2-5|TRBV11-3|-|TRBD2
TGTGCCAGCAGCTTATCCGTCGGGGGGGACCAAGAGACCCAGTACTTC
CASSLSVGGDQETQYF
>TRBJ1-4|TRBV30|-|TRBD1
TGTGCCTGGAGCATACAGGGGGCTGAAAAACTGTTTTTT
CAWSIQGAEKLFF
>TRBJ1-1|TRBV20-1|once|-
TGCAGTGCTAGCGCGGGGCCAGACGGTTTCTTT
CSASAGPDGFF
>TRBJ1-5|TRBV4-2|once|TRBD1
TGTGCCAGCAGCCACGGCCGGGACAGGGGCTCTTATCAGCCCCAGCATTTT
CASSHGRDRGSYQPQHF
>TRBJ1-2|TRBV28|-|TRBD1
TGTGCCAGCAGTTTATCTGGACCTTCACGACAGGGCGGCTACACCTTC
CASSLSGPSRQGGYTF
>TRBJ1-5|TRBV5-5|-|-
TGTGCCAGCAGACTTCGTCTCGGACAATCTAATCAGCCCCAGCATTTT
CASRLRLGQSNQPQHF
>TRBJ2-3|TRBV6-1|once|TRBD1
TGTGCCAGCTATAGGACAGGAGCTAGCACAGATACGCAGTATTTT
CASYRTGASTDTQYF
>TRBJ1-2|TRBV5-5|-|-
TGTGCCAGCAGCTGGGTAGCACAGGAGGGTGGCTACACCTTC
CASSWVAQEGGYTF
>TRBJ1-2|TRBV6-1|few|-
TGTGCCAGCAGTCCCACGCGGGGCCCTTATGGCTACACCTTC
CASSPTRGPYGYTF
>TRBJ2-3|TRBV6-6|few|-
TGTGCCAGCAGTTACTCGAGCTACACAGATACGCAGTATTTT
CASSYSSYTDTQYF
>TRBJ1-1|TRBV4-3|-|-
TGCGCCAGCAGCCCCTACAGCTACACTGAAGCTTTCTTT
CASSPYSYTEAFF
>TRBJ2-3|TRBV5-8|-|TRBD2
TGTGCCAGCAGCTTGGAGCGGGGGTCCCCAGATACGCAGTATTTT
CASSLERGSPDTQYF
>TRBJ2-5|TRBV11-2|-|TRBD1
TGTGCCAGCAGCTTGAATAACAGGGGGCGAGAGACCCAGTACTTC
CASSLNNRGRETQYF
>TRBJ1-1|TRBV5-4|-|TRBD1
TGTGCCAGCAGCTCACAGGGGGCGCGGGATACTGAAGCTTTCTTT
CASSSQGARDTEAFF
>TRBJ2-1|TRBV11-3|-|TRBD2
TGTGCCAGCAATAGCGGGAGCTCCTACAATGAGCAGTTCTTC
CASNSGSSYNEQFF
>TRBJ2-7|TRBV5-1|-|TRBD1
TGCGCCAGCAGCTTGGAGAGGGACAGGGGGATCAACGAGCAGTACTTC
CASSLERDRGINEQYF
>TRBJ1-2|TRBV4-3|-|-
TGCGCCAGCAGTTCAAGGGGACTCGAACACTATGGCTACACCTTC
CASSSRGLEHYGYTF
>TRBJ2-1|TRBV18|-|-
TGTGCCAGCTCACCGATAGAGGGAATCGCGTTCTTC
CASSPIEGIAFF
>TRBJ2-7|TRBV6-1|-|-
TGTGCCAGCAGTGAGCCCAGGGGAAAGCCCTACGAGCAGTACTTC
CASSEPRGKPYEQYF
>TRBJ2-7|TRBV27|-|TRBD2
TGTGCCAGCAGTCCGTCGGCTAGCGGGAGTTACGAGCAGTACTTC
CASSPSASGSYEQYF
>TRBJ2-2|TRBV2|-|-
TGTGCCAGCAGTGACCGTCGGCGGGGGGAGCTGTTTTTT
CASSDRRRGELFF
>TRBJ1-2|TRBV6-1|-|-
TGTGCCAGCAGCTATACAGGTGCCTATGGCTACACCTTC
CASSYTGAYGYTF
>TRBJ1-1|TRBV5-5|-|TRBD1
TGTGCCAGCAGTATGGGGACAGCGAACACTGAAGCTTTCTTT
CASSMGTANTEAFF
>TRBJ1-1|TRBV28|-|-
TGTGCCAGCTGCGGCGGTGAGGTTGAAGCTTTCTTT
CASCGGEVEAFF
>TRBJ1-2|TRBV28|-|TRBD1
TGTGCCAGCAGTCCCCCGGGACAGCGGCCCTATGGCTACACCTTC
CASSPPGQRPYGYTF
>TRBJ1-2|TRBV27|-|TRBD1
TGTGCCAGCAGTACCCGGACAGGGGCCTATGGCTACACCTTC
CASSTRTGAYGYTF
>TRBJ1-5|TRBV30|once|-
TGTGCCTGGAGTGGCCAGGTTCCCGATCAGCCCCAGCATTTT
CAWSGQVPDQPQHF
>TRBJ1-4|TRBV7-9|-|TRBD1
TGTGCCAGCAGCCCCCGGACAGGGATAAATGAAAAACTGTTTTTT
CASSPRTGINEKLFF
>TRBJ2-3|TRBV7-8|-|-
TGTGCCAGCAAGGAAGACAGGTACACAGATACGCAGTATTTT
CASKEDRYTDTQYF
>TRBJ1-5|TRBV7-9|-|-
TGTGCCAGCAGCAACTTACGGCAGGGGAATCAGCCCCAGCATTTT
CASSNLRQGNQPQHF
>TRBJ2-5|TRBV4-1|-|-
TGCGCCAGCAGCCAAGAAGTCTACAGGGAAGAGACCCAGTACTTC
CASSQEVYREETQYF
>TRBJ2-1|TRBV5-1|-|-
TGCGCCAGCAGCTTGACCGGACACTCAAAAGATGAGCAGTTCTTC
CASSLTGHSKDEQFF
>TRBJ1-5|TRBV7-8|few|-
TGTGCCAGCAGCTTAGCCCCGGGGCAGCCCCAGCATTTT
CASSLAPGQPQHF
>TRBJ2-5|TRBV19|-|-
TGTGCCAGTAGTTCGGGACTTGAACAAGAGACCCAGTACTTC
CASSSGLEQETQYF
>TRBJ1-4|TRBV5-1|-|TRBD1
TGCGCCAGCAGCTTCGGGACAGGGAATGAAAAACTGTTTTTT
CASSFGTGNEKLFF
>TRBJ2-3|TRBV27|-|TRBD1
TGTGCCAGCAGCCGCTCTACAGGGGACCTTGGCGATACGCAGTATTTT
CASSRSTGDLGDTQYF
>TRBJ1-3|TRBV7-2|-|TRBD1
TGTGCCAGCAGCCCTACTACGGGACAGGCCTCTGGAAACACCATATATTTT
CASSPTTGQASGNTIYF
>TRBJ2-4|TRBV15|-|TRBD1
TGTGCCACCAGCAGGGGACAGGGAAACATTCAGTACTTC
CATSRGQGNIQYF
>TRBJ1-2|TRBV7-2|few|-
TGTGCCAGCAGCTTAGAAGTTTTCGGCTATGGCTACACCTTC
CASSLEVFGYGYTF
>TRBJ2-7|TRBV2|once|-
TGTGCCAGCAGTGATCAGGTGCTTTACGAGCAGTACTTC
CASSDQVLYEQYF